This T cell receptor (beta chain) was retrieved from a study of blood T cells in healthy people across ages. Study observations and caveats: Diversity was higher, and naive CD4+ cells more numerous, in long-lived donors than in aged donors. Expanded clonotype shifts may have been confounded, as the donors had an unknown CMV status.

Germline V gives CDR1 LGHNA, CDR2 YNFKEQ. The CDR3 has 16 residues. Germline trimming cut 4 bases from V and 0 bases from J; bases unmatched to any gene: 6. Only a few counts were recorded for this clonotype. Its antigen is unknown. The second PCR ran roughly 6 to 12 cycles with a sample-barcoded 5' primer and J-beta primers. Via MiXCR, TCRdb re-called the 5' RACE reads, giving one row per CDR3 protein. There are hundreds of thousands of distinct CDR3 sequences in the sample; more than 45% occur only once, and under 65% lies in the top ten. This receptor was identified in a man in his 60s in good health. The chain joins TRBV4-2 to TRBJ2-3, with 8 bases lining up with TRBD1. Sequenced sample: blood. The DNA of the CDR3 is TGTGCCAGCAGCCCAGTCCGGGACAGGAGCACAGATACGCAGTATTTT. It encodes CASSPVRDRSTDTQYF.